This entry lists 10 T cell receptor beta chains sequenced from one sample in a study of shared clonotypes between healthy human individuals. Naive CD8 cells lacked CD45RO and underwent positive selection for CCR7, leaving out terminally differentiated effector memory CD45RA+ cells. Repertoires were generated with immunoSEQ multiplex PCR, while TCRdb's copy carries only in-frame clones and drops some. The sample lists roughly 2,000,000 clones; 80% to 95% were seen once. The sample consisted of naive CD8+ T cells from PBMCs. The receptors come from a man in his late teens or twenties in good health. Some clones in this sample may be carry-over from other donors' samples.

The gene calls are TRBV6-1 and TRBJ2-7; 12 bases agree with TRBD2. V shed 3 bases, J shed 3 bases, and the junction held 3 bases outside the gene matches. Germline V lookup: CDR1 MNHNS, CDR2 SASEGT. CDR3 size: 15 residues. CDR3 amino acids: CASSELAGGFYEQYF. Here the CDR3 DNA reads TGTGCCAGCAGTGAGCTAGCGGGAGGGTTCTACGAGCAGTACTTC.

V and J are TRBV27 and TRBJ2-3, with 7 bases identical to TRBD1. V lost 3 bases to trimming and J lost 1 base; unmatched junction nucleotides: 4. Germline V gives CDR1 MNHEY, CDR2 SMNVEV (reference sequence). The CDR3 runs 15 residues. The DNA for the CDR3 is TGTGCCAGCAGTTTCCGACAGGGTCGCACAGATACGCAGTATTTT. It yields the protein CASSFRQGRTDTQYF.

In its sample, this clone was seen once. Other DNA sequences from this sample encode an identical CDR3 as well. The chain links TRBV9 to TRBJ2-6, with no clear D. Trimming removed 0 bases at V and 1 base at J, with 5 bases between. The CDR3 contains 15 residues. The V gene's germline CDR1 is SGDLS and CDR2 YYNGEE. CDR3 residues: CASSVGSSGANVLTF. Here the CDR3 DNA reads TGTGCCAGCAGCGTAGGGTCTTCTGGGGCCAACGTCCTGACTTTC.

As to this clone: Other DNA sequences in this sample translate to the same CDR3. This chain links TRBV28 with TRBJ1-5; D unresolved. V dropped 3 bases and J dropped 4 bases, with 4 bases sitting between them. Germline V gene lookup returns CDR1 MDHEN and CDR2 SYDVKM. The CDR3 runs to 12 residues. The CDR3 protein is CASSFPNQPQHF. The CDR3 nucleotides read TGTGCCAGCAGTTTCCCGAATCAGCCCCAGCATTTT.

The chain employs TRBV25-1 and TRBJ1-6; D ambiguous. The CDR3 loop spans 14 amino acids. V gave up 6 bases and J gave up 9 bases, with 15 bases separating them. Germline CDR1 reads MGHDK; CDR2 reads SYGVNS. In DNA, the CDR3 is TGTGCCAGCAGCGACCTCGTGGTAGCTTCACCCCTCCACTTT. Its translation: CASSDLVVASPLHF.

This clone appeared many times. Other DNA sequences within the sample encode an identical CDR3. This chain joins TRBV27 and TRBJ2-2; D gene ambiguous. The V gene's germline CDR1 is MNHEY and CDR2 SMNVEV (reference sequence). Trimming removed 5 bases at V and 2 bases at J, with 0 bases between. The CDR3 is 11 residues long. This chain's CDR3 is CASSNTGELFF. CDR3 DNA sequence: TGTGCCAGCAGTAACACCGGGGAGCTGTTTTTT.

About this clone itself: The identical CDR3 is also encoded by other nucleotide sequences in the sample. The chain couples TRBV15 to TRBJ1-5, with 10 nucleotides matching TRBD1. The germline V gene encodes CDR1 LNHNV and CDR2 YYDKDF (reference sequence). The ends lost 1 base at V and 6 bases at J; junction bases unmatched: 0. The CDR3 has 14 residues. The CDR3 region is CATSRGQGAQPQHF. In nucleotides, the CDR3 is TGTGCCACCAGCAGAGGACAGGGGGCTCAGCCCCAGCATTTT.

This clone was seen only a few times. The same CDR3 arises from other DNA sequences in this sample as well. The genes are TRBV30 and TRBJ1-1; a weak D match, TRBD1 (5 bases). Trimming stripped 3 bases from V and 1 base from J, with 6 bases between. Germline V gene lookup returns CDR1 GTSNPN and CDR2 SVGIG (reference sequence). This CDR3 is 12 amino acids long. CDR3 sequence reads: CAWRQGNTEAFF. The CDR3 coding sequence is TGTGCCTGGAGGCAGGGGAACACTGAAGCTTTCTTT.

V gene TRBV7-9 combines with J gene TRBJ1-1; possibly TRBD1 for D (6 bases). The CDR3 has 16 amino acids. The germline CDR1 and CDR2 sequences are SEHNR and FQNEAQ (reference sequence). Trimming left V 5 bases short and J 4 bases short, with 20 bases between. The CDR3: CASSPPPGQGSTEAFF. The CDR3 nucleotides are TGTGCCAGCAGCCCACCGCCGGGGCAGGGGAGCACTGAAGCTTTCTTT.

The chain joins TRBV9 to TRBJ2-6; a possible D gene is TRBD2 (6 bases). Germline assignment: CDR1 SGDLS and CDR2 YYNGEE. The length of the CDR3 is 17 residues. The ends were cut back, 4 bases at V and 0 bases at J, with 14 bases in the middle. The CDR3 DNA sequence: TGTGCCAGCAGCTTGATAGCGGTCGTCTCTGGGGCCAACGTCCTGACTTTC. Protein sequence: CASSLIAVVSGANVLTF. The full variable domain, in which reference TRBV9 and TRBJ2-6 provide the parts outside the CDR3, is DSGVTQTPKHLITATGQRVTLRCSPRSGDLSVYWYQQSLDQGLQFLIQYYNGEERAKGNILERFSAQQFPDLHSELNLSSLELGDSALYFCASSLIAVVSGANVLTFGAGSRLTVL.